These 27 T cell receptor beta chains were all obtained from the same sample, sequenced in a study of control samples from healthy donors and cancer patients. This table comes from immunoSEQ multiplex PCR, and its TCRdb copy is limited to in-frame clones, with some not included. The sample holds about 270,000 clones, about four fifths seen once. Sequencing used PBMCs. Receptor source: a woman aged 55-70 years with lung cancer.

This clone was found a few times. J is TRBJ2-7 and V is TRBV2, with 9 positions matching TRBD1. V gave up 7 bases and J gave up 3 bases; unmatched junction bases: 7. Per the germline V gene, CDR1 is SNHLY and CDR2 is FYNNEI. This CDR3 comprises 14 residues. CDR3: CASTLDRGSYEQYF. Written as DNA, the CDR3 is TGTGCCAGCACCTTAGACAGGGGGAGCTACGAGCAGTACTTC.

The CDR3 loop reads CASRDEGPYEQYF. As DNA, the CDR3 is TGTGCCAGCAGAGACGAGGGTCCCTACGAGCAGTACTTC. The V and J genes are TRBV7-8 and TRBJ2-7; TRBD2 is a possible D gene (5 bases). V shed 6 bases and J shed 2 bases, with 11 bases lying between them. The CDR3 length is 13 residues. Germline CDR1 and CDR2: SGHVS and FQNEAQ.

This chain uses TRBV5-1 with TRBJ2-1, with 10 nucleotides matching TRBD2. From germline, CDR1 is SGHRS and CDR2 YFSETQ. With 4 bases clipped from V and 6 bases from J, the junction kept 13 bases outside the gene matches. There are 17 residues in the CDR3. The CDR3 bases are TGCGCCAGCAGCACAGGACTAGCGGCCCCGCAGGGCAATGAGCAGTTCTTC. Its translation is CASSTGLAAPQGNEQFF. The full variable domain, completed using reference TRBV5-1 and TRBJ2-1, is KAGVTQTPRYLIKTRGQQVTLSCSPISGHRSVSWYQQTPGQGLQFLFEYFSETQRNKGNFPGRFSGRQFSNSRSEMNVSTLELGDSALYLCASSTGLAAPQGNEQFFGPGTRLTVL.

The V gene is TRBV6-5, the J gene TRBJ2-7; no reliable D call. CDR3 length equals 14 residues. The ends were cut back, 0 bases at V and 0 bases at J, with 6 bases in the middle. The germline V gene encodes CDR1 MNHEY and CDR2 SVGAGI. For the CDR3, the DNA is TGTGCCAGCAGTTACTCCCTCGACTCCTACGAGCAGTACTTC. Translating it yields CASSYSLDSYEQYF.

This chain links TRBV6-5 with TRBJ2-4, with TRBD2 matching 9 bases. CDR1 and CDR2 (germline): MNHEY, SVGAGI. Germline trimming cut 6 bases from V and 0 bases from J; bases unmatched to any gene: 3. The length of the CDR3 is 15 residues. CDR3 region: CASRAGGLAKNIQYF. Written as DNA, the CDR3 is TGTGCCAGCAGAGCGGGAGGACTAGCCAAAAACATTCAGTACTTC.

This rearrangement joins TRBV5-6 to TRBJ1-2; the match to TRBD1 covers 7 bases. J was trimmed by 7 bases and V by 4 bases; bases with no gene match: 7. This CDR3 has 13 amino acids. Per germline, CDR1 SGHDT and CDR2 YYEEEE. CDR3: CASSRQGTGGYTF. The CDR3 bases are TGTGCCAGCAGCCGACAGGGTACTGGTGGCTACACCTTC.

The genes are TRBV28 and TRBJ1-3, with D perhaps TRBD1 (6 bases). The CDR3 has 14 amino acids. Trimming stripped 4 bases from V and 2 bases from J, with 9 bases between. Germline CDR1 and CDR2: MDHEN and SYDVKM. The CDR3 nucleotides read TGTGCCAGCAGTTCGGCAGGGGCTGGAAACACCATATATTTT. Protein sequence: CASSSAGAGNTIYF.

The chain links TRBV5-1 to TRBJ2-5, with D possibly being TRBD2 (6 bases). Germline CDR1 SGHRS, CDR2 YFSETQ. This CDR3 comprises 13 residues. V shed 2 bases and J shed 3 bases, with 8 bases lying between them. The DNA for the CDR3 is TGCGCCAGCAGCTTCCAGCGGGAAGAGACCCAGTACTTC. It yields the protein CASSFQREETQYF.

The chain joins TRBV6-5 to TRBJ2-1, with 8 bases fitting TRBD2. CDR3 length: 13 amino acids. Germline trimming cut 9 bases from V and 5 bases from J; bases unmatched to any gene: 6. Germline assignment: CDR1 MNHEY and CDR2 SVGAGI. CDR3 sequence reads: CASLPGGHNEQFF. The CDR3 bases are TGTGCCAGTTTGCCGGGGGGGCACAATGAGCAGTTCTTC.

This chain connects TRBV3-1 (or the pseudogene TRBV3-2) to TRBJ2-3; D gene uncertain. This CDR3 spans 12 amino acids. V was pared by 4 bases and J by 6 bases, with 8 bases between. The germline V gene encodes CDR1 LGHDT and CDR2 YNNKEL (reference sequence). Written as DNA, the CDR3 is TGTGCCAGCAGCCTCCTTGCGGATACGCAGTATTTT. It translates to CASSLLADTQYF.

This chain links TRBV5-1 with TRBJ2-3; 8 positions agree with TRBD1. Germline CDR1 reads SGHRS; CDR2 reads YFSETQ. The V and J ends lost 0 bases and 5 bases, in that order; junction bases with no gene match: 5. CDR3 length: 15 amino acids. CDR3 amino acids: CASSLGQGARDTQYF. CDR3 nucleotide sequence: TGCGCCAGCAGCTTGGGGCAGGGGGCGAGAGATACGCAGTATTTT.

The chain employs TRBV9 and TRBJ1-5; no firm D call. Per the germline V gene, CDR1 is SGDLS and CDR2 is YYNGEE. V shed 6 bases and J shed 3 bases, with 16 bases lying between them. The CDR3 loop spans 15 amino acids. CDR3 sequence reads: CASTRTDAHNQPQHF. The CDR3 DNA is TGTGCCAGCACCAGGACCGACGCACACAATCAGCCCCAGCATTTT.

The rearrangement links TRBV28 to TRBJ1-2; a weak D match, TRBD1 (5 bases). CDR3 length equals 14 residues. The germline V gene encodes CDR1 MDHEN and CDR2 SYDVKM. V dropped 2 bases and J dropped 8 bases, with 15 bases sitting between them. CDR3 nucleotides: TGTGCCAGCAGTTTAGACGGCAGGGTAAACGGCTACACCTTC. It encodes CASSLDGRVNGYTF.

The chain links TRBV3-1 (or the pseudogene TRBV3-2) to TRBJ1-1, with D unresolved. CDR1 and CDR2 from the germline V gene are LGHDT and YNNKEL (reference sequence). Trimming pared 7 bases from V and 0 bases from J, leaving 12 bases between. CDR3 length equals 14 residues. CDR3 nucleotides: TGTGCCAGCACTGACCCCGGGGTGAACACTGAAGCTTTCTTT. Amino acid sequence: CASTDPGVNTEAFF.

This clone was observed a few times. The chain combines TRBV29-1 with TRBJ2-1; 7 bases fit TRBD1. Germline V CDR1 and CDR2: SQVTM, ANQGSEA. J gave up 8 bases and V 3 bases, and 10 bases lay outside the gene matches. The CDR3 covers 14 residues. The CDR3 here is CSVDDPGQGDEQFF. The CDR3 coding sequence is TGCAGCGTTGACGACCCTGGGCAGGGGGATGAGCAGTTCTTC.

This clone appeared a single time. V usage is TRBV1 and J usage is TRBJ2-7; TRBD1, as called in the table, went unchecked against the DNA. TRBV1 is a listed pseudogene. The CDR3 extends over 17 amino acids. CDR3 nucleotides: TGCACCAGCAGCCCCGCCCCAGGGGACAGGGCTACCTACGAGCAGTACTTC. It translates to CTSSPAPGDRATYEQYF.

V gene TRBV5-1 combines with J gene TRBJ2-6; D not resolved. The CDR3 consists of 15 residues. The V end was cut by 8 bases, the J end by 0 bases, with 12 bases between. Germline CDR1 SGHRS, CDR2 YFSETQ. In nucleotides, the CDR3 is TGCGCCAGTAAGGACGGAAGCTCTGGGGCCAACGTCCTGACTTTC. It is translated as CASKDGSSGANVLTF.

The chain couples TRBV2 to TRBJ2-7; tentative D call: TRBD1 (5 bases). The CDR3 contains 15 residues. The germline gives CDR1 SNHLY, CDR2 FYNNEI. V lost 2 bases and J lost 3, with 14 bases in between. CDR3 protein: CASSERQPILYEQYF. The CDR3 nucleotides read TGTGCCAGCAGTGAACGACAGCCAATACTCTACGAGCAGTACTTC.

This chain connects TRBV5-5 to TRBJ1-2; 10 bases map to TRBD1. Germline trimming cut 4 bases from V and 0 bases from J; bases unmatched to any gene: 6. The CDR3 is 16 amino acids. Germline CDR1 SGHKS, CDR2 YYEKEE (reference sequence). The CDR3 loop reads CASSIRTGGTNYGYTF. The CDR3 region has the DNA TGTGCCAGCAGCATACGGACAGGGGGGACTAACTATGGCTACACCTTC.

V gene TRBV19 combines with J gene TRBJ1-2; perhaps TRBD1 as D (5 bases). Germline values: CDR1 LNHDA, CDR2 SQIVND (reference sequence). The V gene lost 3 bases and the J gene lost 7 bases, with 18 bases spanning the gap. This CDR3 is built from 15 residues. CDR3 in DNA: TGTGCCAGTAGTATCCGGCAGGGCAACGTGGTTGGCTACACCTTC. It is translated as CASSIRQGNVVGYTF. The full variable domain, its missing parts supplied by reference TRBV19 and TRBJ1-2, is DGGITQSPKYLFRKEGQNVTLSCEQNLNHDAMYWYRQDPGQGLRLIYYSQIVNDFQKGDIAEGYSVSREKKESFPLTVTSAQKNPTAFYLCASSIRQGNVVGYTFGSGTRLTVV.

The J gene is TRBJ1-2, the V gene TRBV27; possible D gene TRBD1, 6 bases. Trimming took 5 bases from V and 7 from J, leaving 17 bases between them. The CDR3 has 14 amino acids. Germline V CDR1 and CDR2: MNHEY, SMNVEV (reference sequence). The CDR3 bases are TGTGCCAGCAGTATGGGACAAGGTATCGCTGGCTACACCTTC. This codes for CASSMGQGIAGYTF.

The V gene is TRBV10-1, the J gene TRBJ2-7, with D perhaps TRBD1 (5 bases). The CDR3 has 17 amino acids. Trimming left V 6 bases short and J 4 bases short, with 25 bases between. The germline V gene encodes CDR1 WNHNN and CDR2 SYGVQD (reference sequence). CDR3 sequence reads: CASRSQSEREGEYEQYF. The CDR3 DNA reads TGCGCCAGCAGAAGCCAAAGCGAACGAGAAGGGGAATACGAGCAGTACTTC.

The chain links TRBV19 to TRBJ2-5; possibly TRBD1 or TRBD2 for D (5 bases each). The V gene's germline CDR1 is LNHDA and CDR2 SQIVND (reference sequence). V was trimmed by 7 bases and J by 3 bases, leaving 12 bases between them. The CDR3 covers 13 residues. The CDR3 loop reads CASNRGRKETQYF. For the CDR3, the DNA is TGTGCCAGTAATCGGGGCCGGAAAGAGACCCAGTACTTC.

The CDR3 reads CASSYSGPTNSPLHF. The CDR3 coding sequence is TGTGCCAGCAGTTACTCCGGGCCGACTAATTCACCCCTCCACTTT. J is TRBJ1-6 and V is TRBV6-5; D call uncertain. Per germline, CDR1 MNHEY and CDR2 SVGAGI. The CDR3 loop spans 15 amino acids. Trimming took off 0 bases at V and 6 bases at J, with 9 bases between the two ends.

The rearrangement joins TRBV25-1 to TRBJ2-3; D is undetermined. From germline, CDR1 is MGHDK and CDR2 SYGVNS. Trimming removed 4 bases at V and 6 bases at J, with 11 bases between. This CDR3 is built from 13 residues. The CDR3 DNA reads as TGTGCCAGCAGTGGAAGACTGGGGGATACGCAGTATTTT. As protein: CASSGRLGDTQYF.

The DNA for the CDR3 is TGCGCCAGCAGCCAACCCAGAGACAGGGGTAATGAGCAGTTCTTC. Its translation is CASSQPRDRGNEQFF. The chain carries TRBV4-1 and TRBJ2-1; 8 bases are a match to TRBD1. The germline V gene encodes CDR1 MGHRA and CDR2 YSYEKL. Trimming cost V 2 bases and J 7 bases; bases outside gene matches: 7. The CDR3 runs 15 residues.

The rearrangement uses TRBV28 and TRBJ2-2; D not resolved. V was pared by 1 base and J by 6 bases, with 3 bases between. CDR1 and CDR2 from the germline V gene are MDHEN and SYDVKM. This CDR3 has 12 amino acids. The DNA of the CDR3 is TGTGCCAGCAGTTTATTTTCCGGGGAGCTGTTTTTT. It specifies CASSLFSGELFF.